This record concerns one T cell receptor beta chain sequence. Its target is not known. The data originate from a study of T cell responses to AZD1222 COVID-19 vaccine. Trimming pared 4 bases from V and 5 bases from J, leaving 15 bases between. The CDR3 covers 14 residues. The germline CDR1 and CDR2 sequences are MNHEY and SVGAGI. Assay: immunoSEQ multiplex PCR; the TCRdb copy retains only in-frame clones and omits some. The table has just under 150,000 clones, approximately 85% seen once. Study observations and caveats: Baseline seropositivity characterized only a handful of AZD1222 recipients.

The chain couples TRBV6-5 to TRBJ2-7; D is perhaps TRBD2 (6 bases). The specimen comprised peripheral blood, sampled 28 days after the second dose of the MenACWY control vaccine. This receptor was obtained from an adult who received the MenACWY meningococcal vaccine as a control. The CDR3: CASSSTPSAHEQYF. The CDR3 DNA follows: TGTGCCAGCAGTTCCACTCCTAGCGCCCACGAGCAGTACTTC.